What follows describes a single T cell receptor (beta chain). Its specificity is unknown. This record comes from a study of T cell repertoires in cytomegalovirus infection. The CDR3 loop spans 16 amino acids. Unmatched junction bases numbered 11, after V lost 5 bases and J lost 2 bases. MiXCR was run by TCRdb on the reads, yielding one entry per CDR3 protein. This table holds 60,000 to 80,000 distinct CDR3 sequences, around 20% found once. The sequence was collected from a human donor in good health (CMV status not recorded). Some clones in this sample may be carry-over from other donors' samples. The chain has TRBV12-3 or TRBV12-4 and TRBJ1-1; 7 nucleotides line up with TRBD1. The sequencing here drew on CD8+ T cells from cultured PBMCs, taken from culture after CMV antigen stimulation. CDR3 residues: CASSPTGEKDNTEAFF. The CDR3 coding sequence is TGTGCCAGCAGTCCTACAGGGGAGAAGGATAACACTGAAGCTTTCTTT.